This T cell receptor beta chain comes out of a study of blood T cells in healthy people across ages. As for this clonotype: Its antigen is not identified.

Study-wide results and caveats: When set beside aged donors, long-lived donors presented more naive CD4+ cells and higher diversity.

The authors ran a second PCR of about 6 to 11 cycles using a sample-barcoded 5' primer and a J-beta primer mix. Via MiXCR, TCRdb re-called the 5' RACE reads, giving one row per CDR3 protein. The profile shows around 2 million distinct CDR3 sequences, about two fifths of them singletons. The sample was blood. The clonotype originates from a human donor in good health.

The CDR3 DNA is TGTGCCAGCAAAGATTATACCCGGGACTCCCTTACAGATACGCAGTATTTT. Amino acids: CASKDYTRDSLTDTQYF. The J gene is TRBJ2-3, the V gene TRBV11-1; D is perhaps TRBD2 (6 bases). Germline V lookup: CDR1 SGHAT, CDR2 FQDESV (reference sequence). The CDR3 contains 17 residues. The germline V and J ends were trimmed by 7 bases and 3 bases, with 23 bases remaining between them.